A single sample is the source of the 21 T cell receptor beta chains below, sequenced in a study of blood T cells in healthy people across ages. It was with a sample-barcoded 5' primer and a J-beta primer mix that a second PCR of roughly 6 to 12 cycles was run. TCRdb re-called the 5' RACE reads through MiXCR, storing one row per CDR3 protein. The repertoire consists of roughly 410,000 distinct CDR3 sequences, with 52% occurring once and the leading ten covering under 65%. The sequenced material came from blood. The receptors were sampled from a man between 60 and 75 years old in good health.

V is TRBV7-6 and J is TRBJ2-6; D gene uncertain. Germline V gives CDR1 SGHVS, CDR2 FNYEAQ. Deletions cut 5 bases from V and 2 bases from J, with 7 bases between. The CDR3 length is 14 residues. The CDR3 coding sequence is TGTGCCAGCAGCCAGAACGCTGGGGCCAACGTCCTGACTTTC. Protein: CASSQNAGANVLTF.

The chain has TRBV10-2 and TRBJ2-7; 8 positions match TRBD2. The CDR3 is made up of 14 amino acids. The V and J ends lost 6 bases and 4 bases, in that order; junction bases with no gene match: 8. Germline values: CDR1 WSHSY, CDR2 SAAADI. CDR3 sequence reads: CASSRGTRGYEQYF. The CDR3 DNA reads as TGCGCCAGCAGCCGCGGGACTAGAGGATACGAGCAGTACTTC.

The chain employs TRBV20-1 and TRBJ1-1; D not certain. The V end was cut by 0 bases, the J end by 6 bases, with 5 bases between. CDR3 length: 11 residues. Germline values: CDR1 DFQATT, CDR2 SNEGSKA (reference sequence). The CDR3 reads CSARDSPEAFF. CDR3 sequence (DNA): TGCAGTGCTAGAGATTCCCCTGAAGCTTTCTTT.

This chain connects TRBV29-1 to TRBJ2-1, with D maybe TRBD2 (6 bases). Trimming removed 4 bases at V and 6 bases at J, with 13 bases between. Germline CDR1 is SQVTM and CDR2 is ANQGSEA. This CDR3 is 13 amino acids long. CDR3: CSVATGAGNEQFF. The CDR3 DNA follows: TGCAGCGTTGCCACGGGAGCGGGCAATGAGCAGTTCTTC.

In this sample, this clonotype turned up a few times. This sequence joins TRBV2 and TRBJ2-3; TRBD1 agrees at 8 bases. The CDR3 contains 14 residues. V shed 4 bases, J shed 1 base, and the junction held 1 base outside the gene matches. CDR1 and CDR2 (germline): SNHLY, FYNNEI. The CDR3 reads CASSAGQGTDTQYF. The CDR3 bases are TGTGCCAGCAGTGCGGGACAGGGCACAGATACGCAGTATTTT.

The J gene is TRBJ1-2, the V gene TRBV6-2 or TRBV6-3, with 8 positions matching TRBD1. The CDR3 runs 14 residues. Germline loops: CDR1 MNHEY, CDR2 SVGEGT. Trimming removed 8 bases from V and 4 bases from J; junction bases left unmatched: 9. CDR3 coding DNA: TGTGCCAGCGTCGGACAGGGAGTTGCCTATGGCTACACCTTC. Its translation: CASVGQGVAYGYTF.

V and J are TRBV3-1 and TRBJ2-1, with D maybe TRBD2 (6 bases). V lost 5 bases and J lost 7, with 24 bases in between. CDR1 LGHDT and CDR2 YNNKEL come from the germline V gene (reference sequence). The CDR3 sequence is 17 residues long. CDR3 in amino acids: CASSLNVGGDPWNEQFF. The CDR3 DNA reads TGTGCCAGCAGCTTGAACGTGGGGGGAGACCCCTGGAATGAGCAGTTCTTC.

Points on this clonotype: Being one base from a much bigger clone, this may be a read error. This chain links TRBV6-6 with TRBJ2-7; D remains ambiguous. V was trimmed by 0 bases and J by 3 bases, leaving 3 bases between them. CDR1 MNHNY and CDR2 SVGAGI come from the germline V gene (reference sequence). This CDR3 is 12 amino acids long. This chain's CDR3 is CASSYSNYEQYF. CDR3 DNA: TGTGCCAGCAGTTACTCTAACTACGAGCAGTACTTC.

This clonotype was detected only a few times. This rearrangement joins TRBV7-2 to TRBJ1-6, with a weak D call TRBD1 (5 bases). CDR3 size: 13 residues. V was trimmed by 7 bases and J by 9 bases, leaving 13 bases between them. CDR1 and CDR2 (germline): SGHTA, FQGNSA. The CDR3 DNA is TGTGCCAGCAACCCCCTCAGGGCTTCACCCCTCCACTTT. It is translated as CASNPLRASPLHF. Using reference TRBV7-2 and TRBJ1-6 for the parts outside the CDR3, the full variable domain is GAGVSQSPSNKVTEKGKDVELRCDPISGHTALYWYRQSLGQGLEFLIYFQGNSAPDKSGLPSDRFSAERTGGSVSTLTIQRTQQEDSAVYLCASNPLRASPLHFGNGTRLTVT.

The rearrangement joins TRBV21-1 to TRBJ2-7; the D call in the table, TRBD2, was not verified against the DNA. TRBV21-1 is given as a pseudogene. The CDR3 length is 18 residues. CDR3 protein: CASSSTPGLAGGRYEQYF. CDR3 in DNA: TGTGCCAGCAGCAGTACTCCGGGACTAGCGGGAGGAAGGTACGAGCAGTACTTC.

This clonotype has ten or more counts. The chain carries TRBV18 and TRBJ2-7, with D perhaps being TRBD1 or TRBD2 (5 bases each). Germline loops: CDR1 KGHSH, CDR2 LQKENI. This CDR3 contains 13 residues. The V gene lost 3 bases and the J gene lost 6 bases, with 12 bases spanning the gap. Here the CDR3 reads CASSPGASGEQYF. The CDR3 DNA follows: TGTGCCAGCTCACCCGGGGCTTCGGGCGAGCAGTACTTC.

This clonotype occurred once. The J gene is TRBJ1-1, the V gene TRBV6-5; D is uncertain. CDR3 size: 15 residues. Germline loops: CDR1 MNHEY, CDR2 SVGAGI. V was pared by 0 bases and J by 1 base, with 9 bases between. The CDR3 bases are TGTGCCAGCAGTTACTCCCAGGTAGGGAACACTGAAGCTTTCTTT. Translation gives CASSYSQVGNTEAFF.

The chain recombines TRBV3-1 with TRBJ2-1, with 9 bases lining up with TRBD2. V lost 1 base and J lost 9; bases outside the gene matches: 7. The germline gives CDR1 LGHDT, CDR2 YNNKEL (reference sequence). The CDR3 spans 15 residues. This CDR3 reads CASSQGPGGGVEQFF. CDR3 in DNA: TGTGCCAGCAGCCAAGGGCCCGGCGGGGGGGTTGAGCAGTTCTTC.

CDR3 sequence: CASSQYVGYEQYF. CDR3 DNA: TGTGCCAGCAGCCAATATGTGGGATACGAGCAGTACTTC. The chain uses TRBV14 and TRBJ2-7; D is undetermined. The CDR3 has 13 amino acids. Germline V lookup: CDR1 SGHDN, CDR2 FVKESK. Trimming pared 2 bases from V and 4 bases from J, leaving 9 bases between.

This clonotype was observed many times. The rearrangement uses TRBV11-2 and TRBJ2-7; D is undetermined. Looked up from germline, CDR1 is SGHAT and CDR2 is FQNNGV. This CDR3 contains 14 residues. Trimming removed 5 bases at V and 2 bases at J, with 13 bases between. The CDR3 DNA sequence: TGTGCCAGCAGCGCCCTCGCAGGCACCTACGAGCAGTACTTC. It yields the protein CASSALAGTYEQYF.

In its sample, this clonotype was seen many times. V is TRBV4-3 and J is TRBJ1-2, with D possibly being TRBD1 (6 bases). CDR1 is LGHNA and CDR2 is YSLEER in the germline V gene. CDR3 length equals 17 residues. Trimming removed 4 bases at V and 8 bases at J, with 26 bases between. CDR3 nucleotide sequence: TGCGCCAGCAGCCCGAGAGGGACCGCGGGGGGCCCCTCAGGCTACACCTTC. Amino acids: CASSPRGTAGGPSGYTF.

CDR3 in DNA: TGTGCCAGCAGTGAACTAGCGGTATACAATGAGCAGTTCTTC. Its protein is CASSELAVYNEQFF. The chain carries TRBV2 and TRBJ2-1; 7 bases agree with TRBD2. Germline CDR1 is SNHLY and CDR2 is FYNNEI. This CDR3 is 14 amino acids long. Germline trimming cut 2 bases from V and 4 bases from J; bases unmatched to any gene: 2.

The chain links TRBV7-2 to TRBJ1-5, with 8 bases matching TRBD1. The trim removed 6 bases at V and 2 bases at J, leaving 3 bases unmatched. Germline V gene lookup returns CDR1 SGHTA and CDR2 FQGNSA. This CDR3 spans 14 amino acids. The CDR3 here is CASRGTGGNQPQHF. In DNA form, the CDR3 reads TGTGCCAGCAGAGGGACAGGCGGCAATCAGCCCCAGCATTTT.

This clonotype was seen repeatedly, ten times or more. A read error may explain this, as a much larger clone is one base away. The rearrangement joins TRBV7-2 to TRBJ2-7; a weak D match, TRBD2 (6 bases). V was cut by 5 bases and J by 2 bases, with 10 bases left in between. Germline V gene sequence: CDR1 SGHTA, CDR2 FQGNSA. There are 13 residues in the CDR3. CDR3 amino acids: CASSRGIAYEQYF. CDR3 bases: TGTGCCAGCAGCCGCGGGATCGCCTACGAGCAGTACTTC.

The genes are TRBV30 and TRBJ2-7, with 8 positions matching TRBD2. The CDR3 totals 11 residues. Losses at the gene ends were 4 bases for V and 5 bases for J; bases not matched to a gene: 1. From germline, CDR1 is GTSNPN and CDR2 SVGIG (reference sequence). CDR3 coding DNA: TGTGCCTGGACAGCGGGAGACGAGCAGTACTTC. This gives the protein CAWTAGDEQYF.

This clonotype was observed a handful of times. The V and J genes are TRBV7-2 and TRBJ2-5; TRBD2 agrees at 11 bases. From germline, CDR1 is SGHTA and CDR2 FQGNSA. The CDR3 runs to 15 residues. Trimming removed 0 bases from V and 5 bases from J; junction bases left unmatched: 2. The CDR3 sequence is CASSLAASGRETQYF. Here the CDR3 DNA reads TGTGCCAGCAGCTTAGCGGCTAGCGGGAGGGAGACCCAGTACTTC. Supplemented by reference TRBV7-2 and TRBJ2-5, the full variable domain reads GAGVSQSPSNKVTEKGKDVELRCDPISGHTALYWYRQSLGQGLEFLIYFQGNSAPDKSGLPSDRFSAERTGGSVSTLTIQRTQQEDSAVYLCASSLAASGRETQYFGPGTRLLVL.